This TCR beta chain appears in the sequencing data of a study of T cell responses to AZD1222 COVID-19 vaccine (dated by TCRdb to 2020 to 2023). Regarding the study in general: TCR sequencing was performed for roughly 250 trial participants, of whom 200 to 210 were given two doses of AZD1222 and some 26 were given two doses of MenACWY control vaccine. Enrollment into the trials was organized by age into subgroups of 18-55, 56-69 and 70-plus years, and those subgroups contained about 150, 27 and 61 TCR-sequenced participants, respectively.

The research as a whole found: Epitopes outside the regions mutated in the B.1.351 and B.1.1.7 variants were reportedly recognized by nearly half of the unique spike-specific TCRs. The 56-69-year group was small, and its depth increase did not reach significance, likely because of low power. Conclusions about previously exposed vaccinees are limited, since just a handful of AZD1222 recipients were seropositive for SARS-CoV-2 at baseline. Participants were mostly white British, with more females than males. The authors suggested clonal diversity may have been underestimated. Because no samples from the day 14 peak response were available, repertoires could be characterized only after the peak T cell response. A significant rise in spike-specific TCR breadth and depth was observed after two AZD1222 doses relative to day 0 and relative to MenACWY recipients. Vaccine-associated CD4 TCRs spanned the whole spike protein, with dominant responses in regions 160-218 and 743-854.

The time point label here, explained by the study, means: about 28 days (+/-7) after the second vaccine dose. AZD1222 recipients given second doses at about 4 weeks or at about 12 weeks were pooled, since spike-specific TCR depth and breadth were not found to differ between the two schedules. Vaccinee samples were obtained from the UK trials COV001 and COV002, which included a single-blind randomized controlled phase 2/3 trial of AZD1222 (ChAdOx1 nCoV-19) in healthy adults. Trial participant PBMC samples were collected at day 0 and day 28 after the second dose for TCRbeta chain sequencing. The CDR3 regions of human TCRbeta chains were subjected to immunosequencing. Under the source paper's analysis protocol: Repertoire TCRs were checked for matches against a reference library of SARS-CoV-2-specific TCRs that had been generated using the MIRA antigen-specificity platform. Breadth was defined as the fraction of unique TCRs that were SARS-CoV-2-associated, and depth was defined as the fraction of total T cells that were SARS-CoV-2-associated. Each spike-specific TCR was assigned to its reactive spike region and to a CD4 or CD8 class using the MIRA data. Log10-transformed breadth and depth values were compared by one-way ANOVA with Sidak's multiple comparisons tests. TCRdb holds this immuneACCESS table with in-frame rearrangements only. Some clones are missing; in checked studies, unresolved V genes explain under half, and the rest has no known cause. Clone size and the V and J calls come from that table; the DNA yielded D and trimming. Across this sample there are about 69,000 clones, with 75% to 85% seen only once. The biggest ten clones account for about an eighth of the sample.

With respect to this clone: The specificity of this receptor is unknown. No base quality information exists; no much larger clone differs at one position.

Source: peripheral blood, taken 28 days after the second AZD1222 dose. This clonotype was obtained from an adult who received the AZD1222 COVID-19 vaccine.

The DNA reads TGTGCCAGCAGTGGGGGTAAGGCCCAAGAGACCCAGTACTTC. Translated, it reads CASSGGKAQETQYF. The receptor chain draws on TRBV4-2 and TRBJ2-5; the D gene may be TRBD1 or TRBD2, since each aligns over 5 bases. The CDR3 starts with the cysteine, ends with the phenylalanine, and has 14 residues. Just CDR3 DNA is preserved here, 42 bases in frame from base 1. From a lookup of the germline V gene, CDR1 and CDR2 are LGHNA and YNFKEQ. The junction shows trimming of 6 bases on V and 1 base on J, plus 12 bases between the germline ends.